The entry below describes one T cell receptor (beta chain). Its antigen target is currently unknown. No base-level quality is on record; no much larger clone is a single base apart. The sample is drawn from a study of circulating tumor DNA in untreated peripheral T-cell lymphoma (dated by TCRdb to the early 2020s). Regarding the research as a whole: To follow circulating tumor DNA that carried tumor TCR clonotypes, serum samples were drawn at baseline and then repeatedly over the course of treatment. What the authors observed across the whole study: Of the 25 or so patients who had serial samples, roughly 35% had cleared ctDNA after two cycles, and ctDNA that was still detectable after therapy showed a trend toward worse survival. Tumor-specific clonotypes turned up in around 73% of patients, identified from roughly 84% of baseline tissues and from roughly 67% of baseline serum samples. ctDNA persistence did not always predict relapse, since two patients whose ctDNA remained detectable after therapy stayed in remission over around 10 years of follow-up.

The V and J ends are trimmed by 5 bases and 7 bases, leaving 14 bases between them. Based on the germline V gene, the CDR1 and CDR2 sequences are SGHNT and YENEEA. Spanning cysteine to phenylalanine, the CDR3 consists of 13 amino acids. CDR3 DNA is the only sequence kept; it has 39 bases, read in frame from the first base. In a trial, the study monitored patients with peripheral T-cell lymphoma who were getting frontline treatment by applying next-generation sequencing to their T-cell receptor sequences. Receptors were amplified or captured by the immunoSEQ multiplex PCR assay. This immuneACCESS table, as held by TCRdb, lists in-frame sequences with V and J called but not all clones. Of the missing ones, under half trace to an unresolved V gene in checked studies; the others have no known cause. For this sample the table gives 200 to 250 clones, of which 80% to 90% were detected only once. Over 4.5% of the sample is held by the ten biggest clonotypes.

The sequence is built from TRBV11-3 and TRBJ1-1, with the D gene uncertain. The sequence came from a human donor with peripheral T-cell lymphoma. The sample comprised cell-free DNA from blood serum. The nucleotides read TGTGCCAGCAGCCATAGTTTTGTCAGTGAAGCTTTCTTT. Its translation reads: CASSHSFVSEAFF. With the rest looked up from the reference TRBV11-3 and TRBJ1-1 genes rather than sequenced, the full variable domain is EAGVVQSPRYKIIEKKQPVAFWCNPISGHNTLYWYLQNLGQGPELLIRYENEEAVDDSQLPKDRFSAERLKGVDSTLKIQPAELGDSAVYLCASSHSFVSEAFFGQGTRLTVV.